This T cell receptor (beta chain) was captured in a study of CXCR3-negative and CXCR3-positive naive CD8 T cells. The CDR3 length is 13 residues. In germline, CDR1 is SEHNR, CDR2 FQNEAQ (reference sequence). Study conclusions and caveats: Naive cells that were CXCR3-negative or CXCR3-positive used TRBV-TRBJ genes alike, while memory cells diverged. Relative to CXCR3-negative naive cells, CXCR3-positive naive cells had more hydrophobic TRB CDR3s.

In regard to this clonotype: The antigen is undetermined.

In preparing the TRB cDNA libraries, 5' RACE with UMI labels was used. From the 5' RACE reads, TCRdb lists one entry per CDR3 protein and no DNA. The sample has roughly 63,000 distinct CDR3 sequences. The sample consisted of naive CXCR3+ CD8+ T cells from blood. Subset indicated: CD45RO-CCR7+CD27+CD95- naive CD8+ T cells expressing CXCR3 (TNR3+). This TCR derives from a human donor in good health. Some clones in this sample may be carry-over from other donors' samples. V usage is TRBV7-9 and J usage is TRBJ2-5; with no DNA, the TCRdb D assignment of TRBD1 cannot be verified. The CDR3 protein is CAGQGLQQETQYF.